This T cell receptor (beta chain) was retrieved from a study of T cells in localized non-small cell lung cancer. Study results and limitations: Adjacent uninvolved lung tissue had the highest T cell clonality, exceeding tumor.

Using immunoSEQ multiplex PCR, the repertoire was profiled, and TCRdb retains in-frame clones only, with some absent. The table shows 53,000 or so clones, with 80% to 85% occurring only once. As regards this clone: Its specificity is not known.

Germline V gene sequence: CDR1 SGHNT, CDR2 YYREEE (reference sequence). CDR3 size: 17 residues. Trimming removed 4 bases from V and 0 bases from J; junction bases left unmatched: 9. The TCR sequence derives from a man between 40 and 70 years old with stage III lung adenocarcinoma. The sample in question was peripheral blood mononuclear cells, obtained before any cancer treatment. The chain links TRBV5-4 to TRBJ2-1; 8 bases are shared with TRBD1. CDR3 region: CASSGGTGILSYNEQFF. The CDR3, as DNA: TGTGCCAGCAGCGGGGGGACAGGCATACTCTCCTACAATGAGCAGTTCTTC.